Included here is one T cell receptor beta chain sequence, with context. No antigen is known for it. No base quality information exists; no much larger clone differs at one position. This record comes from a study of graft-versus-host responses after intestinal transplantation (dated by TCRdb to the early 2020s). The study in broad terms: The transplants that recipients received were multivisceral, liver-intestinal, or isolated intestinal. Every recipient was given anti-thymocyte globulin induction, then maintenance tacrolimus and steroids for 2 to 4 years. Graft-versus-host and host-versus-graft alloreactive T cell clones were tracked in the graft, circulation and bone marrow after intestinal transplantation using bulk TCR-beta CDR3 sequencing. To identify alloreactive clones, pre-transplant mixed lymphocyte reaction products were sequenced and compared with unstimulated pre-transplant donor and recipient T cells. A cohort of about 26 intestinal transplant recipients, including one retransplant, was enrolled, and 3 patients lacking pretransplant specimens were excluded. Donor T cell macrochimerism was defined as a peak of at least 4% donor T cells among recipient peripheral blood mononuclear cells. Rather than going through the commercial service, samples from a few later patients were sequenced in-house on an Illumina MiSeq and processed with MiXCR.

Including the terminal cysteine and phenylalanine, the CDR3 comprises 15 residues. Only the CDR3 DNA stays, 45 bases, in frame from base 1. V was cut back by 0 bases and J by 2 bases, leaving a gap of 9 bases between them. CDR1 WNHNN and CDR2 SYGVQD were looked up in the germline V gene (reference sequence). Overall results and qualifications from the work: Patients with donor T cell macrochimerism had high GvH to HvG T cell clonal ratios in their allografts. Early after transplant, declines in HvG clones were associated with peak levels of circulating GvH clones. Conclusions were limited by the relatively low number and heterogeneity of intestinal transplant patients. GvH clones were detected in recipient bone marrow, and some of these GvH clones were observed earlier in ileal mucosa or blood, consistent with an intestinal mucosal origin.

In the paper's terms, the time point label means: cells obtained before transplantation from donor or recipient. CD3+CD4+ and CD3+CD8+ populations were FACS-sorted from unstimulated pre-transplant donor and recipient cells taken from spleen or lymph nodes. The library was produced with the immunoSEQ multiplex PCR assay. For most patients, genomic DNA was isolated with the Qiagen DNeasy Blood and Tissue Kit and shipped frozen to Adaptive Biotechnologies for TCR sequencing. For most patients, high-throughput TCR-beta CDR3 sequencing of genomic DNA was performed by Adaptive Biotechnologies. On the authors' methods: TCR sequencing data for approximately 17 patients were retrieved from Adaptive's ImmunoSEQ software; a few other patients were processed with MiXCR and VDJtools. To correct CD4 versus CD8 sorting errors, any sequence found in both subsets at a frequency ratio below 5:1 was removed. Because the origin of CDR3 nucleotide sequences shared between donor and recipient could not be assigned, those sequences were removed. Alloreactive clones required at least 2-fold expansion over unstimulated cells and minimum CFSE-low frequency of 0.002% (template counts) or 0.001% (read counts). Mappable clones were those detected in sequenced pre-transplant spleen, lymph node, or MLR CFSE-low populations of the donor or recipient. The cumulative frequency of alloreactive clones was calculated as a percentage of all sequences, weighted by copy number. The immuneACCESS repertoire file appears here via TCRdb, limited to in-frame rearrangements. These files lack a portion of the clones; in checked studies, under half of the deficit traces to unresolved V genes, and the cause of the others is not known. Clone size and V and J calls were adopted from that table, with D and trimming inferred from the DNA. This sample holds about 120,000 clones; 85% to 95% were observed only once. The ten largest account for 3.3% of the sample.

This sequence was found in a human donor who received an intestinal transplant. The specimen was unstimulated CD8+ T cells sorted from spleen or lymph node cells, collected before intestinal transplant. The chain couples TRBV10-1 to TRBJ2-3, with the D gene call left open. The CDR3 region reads CASSESGLNTDTQYF. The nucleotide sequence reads TGCGCCAGCAGTGAGTCGGGCCTTAACACAGATACGCAGTATTTT.